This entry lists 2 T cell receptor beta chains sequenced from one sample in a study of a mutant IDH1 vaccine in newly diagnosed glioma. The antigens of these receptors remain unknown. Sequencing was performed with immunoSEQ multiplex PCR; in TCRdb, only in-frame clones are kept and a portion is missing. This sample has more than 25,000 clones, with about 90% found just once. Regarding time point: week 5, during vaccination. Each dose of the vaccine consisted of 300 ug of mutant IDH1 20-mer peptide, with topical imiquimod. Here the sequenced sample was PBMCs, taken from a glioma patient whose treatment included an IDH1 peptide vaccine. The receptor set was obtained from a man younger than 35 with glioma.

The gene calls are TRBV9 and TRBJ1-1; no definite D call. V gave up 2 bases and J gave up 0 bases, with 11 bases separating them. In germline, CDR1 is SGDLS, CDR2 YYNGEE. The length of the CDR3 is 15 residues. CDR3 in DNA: TGTGCCAGCAGCGTCGGCCCAGATTTGAACACTGAAGCTTTCTTT. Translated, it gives CASSVGPDLNTEAFF.

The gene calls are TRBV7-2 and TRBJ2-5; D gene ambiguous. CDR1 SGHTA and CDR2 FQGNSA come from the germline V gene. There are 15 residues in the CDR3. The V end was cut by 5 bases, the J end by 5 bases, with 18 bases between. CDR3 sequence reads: CASSLVAYRVETQYF. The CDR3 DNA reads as TGTGCCAGCAGCCTTGTGGCCTATCGAGTGGAGACCCAGTACTTC.